This TCR beta chain is drawn from a study of OX40 agonist ivuxolimab in advanced cancers. Overall study: Patients in dose escalation had liver, melanoma, kidney or head and neck cancers. Study conclusions and caveats: Antigens targeted by the expanded peripheral T cells were not determined.

Trimming removed 5 bases at V and 4 bases at J, with 15 bases between. Germline V CDR1 and CDR2: MNHEY, SMNVEV (reference sequence). CDR3 length: 15 residues. Notes on this clone: The antigen remains unidentified.

TCRdb keeps only in-frame clones here, not all; method: immunoSEQ multiplex PCR. This sample carries approximately 82,000 clones, 87% of them seen once, and the ten largest clones take around 0.56%. The gene calls are TRBV27 and TRBJ1-5; D ambiguous. This receptor was taken from an adult with an advanced solid tumor such as melanoma, head and neck, liver or kidney cancer. Sequencing used CD4+ or CD8+ T cells sorted from blood, obtained in a trial of the OX40 agonist ivuxolimab. CDR3 bases: TGTGCCAGCAGTCCCGACCGGCGGGCTAATCAGCCCCAGCATTTT. Its protein is CASSPDRRANQPQHF.